This T cell receptor beta chain was captured in a study of blood T cell repertoires in COVID-19. Whole-study context: Samples came from the United States, Italy and Spain, spanning acute and convalescent COVID-19. The analysed material was cDNA or gDNA that came from T cells, B-cell-depleted T cells, or PBMCs.

CDR1 and CDR2 from the germline V gene are SGHDT and YYEEEE. V trimming: 4 bases; J trimming: 2 bases; junction bases outside the gene matches: 6. CDR3 length equals 15 residues. Patients at the Seattle site were enrolled during active infection and followed longitudinally. Study processing details: Reference gene primer amplification gave nucleated cell count estimates. Using immunoSEQ multiplex PCR, the repertoire was profiled, and TCRdb retains in-frame clones only, with some absent. That table furnishes V, J and clone size, whereas the DNA furnished D and trimming. The sample has about 340,000 clones, over 80% seen once.

The rearrangement links TRBV5-6 to TRBJ2-5, with 9 bases that match TRBD2. The sample comprised peripheral blood. This TCR was recovered from a woman aged 50 to 60 with COVID-19, enrolled during active disease. The CDR3 spells CASSRPSGTQETQYF. The CDR3 bases are TGTGCCAGCAGCCGTCCTAGCGGGACTCAAGAGACCCAGTACTTC.